This paragraph covers one T cell receptor beta chain sequence. These data are taken from a study of STAT5B mutations in CD4+ large granular lymphocyte leukemia. Sequencing used immunoSEQ multiplex PCR; TCRdb keeps in-frame clones, though not all of them. The repertoire holds approximately 30,000 clones, 55% to 80% seen once, with approximately 2% in the top ten. Looked up from germline, CDR1 is MNHNS and CDR2 is SASEGT. The CDR3 extends over 14 amino acids. V gave up 7 bases and J gave up 4 bases, with 16 bases separating them. The origin of this receptor is a human donor in good health. Input material: CD4+ T cells from blood buffy coats. The V and J genes are TRBV6-1 and TRBJ2-5, with D maybe TRBD2 (6 bases). CDR3 residues: CASNRGNDGETQYF. The CDR3 nucleotides read TGTGCCAGCAACCGGGGGAATGACGGAGAGACCCAGTACTTC.